This T cell receptor (beta chain) was observed in a study of neurological immune-mediated disorders. Study-wide results and limits: Private repertoires in all groups were suggested by the finding that expanded clones across subjects shared no CDR3 amino acid sequences.

Germline V gives CDR1 SGHKS, CDR2 YYEKEE (reference sequence). Trimming left V 0 bases short and J 7 bases short, with 16 bases between. The CDR3 is 16 amino acids. The sample holds many counts of this clonotype. Its matching antigen is unknown. The time point here: longitudinal time-point 1 (baseline). Unsorted libraries were prepared from 2 million PBMCs held at -80 C. The authors made cDNA by 5'RACE with 10-nucleotide random UMIs. The yield of each sequencing run was over 160 million TCR-beta sequences from 15-18 subjects. Each CDR3 protein is one row after TCRdb ran MiXCR on the 5' RACE reads. The data contain tens of thousands of distinct CDR3 sequences, about 10% of them singletons.

The TCR comes from a male donor with HTLV-1-associated myelopathy (HAM/TSP). Sample: PBMCs. This chain uses TRBV5-5 with TRBJ1-4; D gene ambiguous. CDR3 DNA sequence: TGTGCCAGCAGCTTGGCCTTTAGAAGCGGTGGTGAAAAACTGTTTTTT. Protein sequence: CASSLAFRSGGEKLFF. Full variable domain (rest looked up from reference TRBV5-5 and TRBJ1-4): DAGVTQSPTHLIKTRGQQVTLRCSPISGHKSVSWYQQVLGQGPQFIFQYYEKEERGRGNFPDRFSARQFPNYSSELNVNALLLGDSALYLCASSLAFRSGGEKLFFGSGTQLSVL.